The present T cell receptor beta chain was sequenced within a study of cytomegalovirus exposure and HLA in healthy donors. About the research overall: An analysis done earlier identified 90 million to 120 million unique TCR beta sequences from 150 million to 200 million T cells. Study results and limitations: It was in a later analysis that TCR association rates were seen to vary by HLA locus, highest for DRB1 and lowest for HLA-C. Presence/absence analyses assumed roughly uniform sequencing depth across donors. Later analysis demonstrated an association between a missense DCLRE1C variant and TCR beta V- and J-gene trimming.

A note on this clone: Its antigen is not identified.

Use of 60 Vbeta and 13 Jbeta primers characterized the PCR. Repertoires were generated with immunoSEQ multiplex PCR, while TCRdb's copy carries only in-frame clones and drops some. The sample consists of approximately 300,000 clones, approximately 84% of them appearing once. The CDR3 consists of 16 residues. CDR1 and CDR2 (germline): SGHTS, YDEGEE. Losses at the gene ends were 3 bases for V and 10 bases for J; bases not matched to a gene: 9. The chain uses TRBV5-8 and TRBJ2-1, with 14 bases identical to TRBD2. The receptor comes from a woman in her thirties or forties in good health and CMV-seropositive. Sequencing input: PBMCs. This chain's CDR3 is CASSSRGTSGSGEQFF. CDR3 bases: TGTGCCAGCAGCTCGAGAGGGACTAGCGGGAGCGGCGAGCAGTTCTTC.